Below are 30 T cell receptor beta chains sequenced from a single sample in a study of blood T cell repertoires in COVID-19. Some clones are missing from TCRdb's copy, which holds only in-frame ones; the method was immunoSEQ multiplex PCR. The sample gives about 260,000 clones, about 87% of which show up once; over 2% is in the top ten. The sequenced sample was peripheral blood. These receptors were obtained from a woman in her fifties or sixties with acute or convalescent COVID-19.

The chain is built from TRBV19 and TRBJ1-2; possible D gene TRBD1, 5 bases. The V gene's germline CDR1 is LNHDA and CDR2 SQIVND (reference sequence). The CDR3 covers 15 residues. Trimming removed 3 bases from V and 3 bases from J, with 14 bases in between. CDR3 coding DNA: TGTGCCAGTAGTATGACGGGGGAAAATGACTATGGCTACACCTTC. Translated: CASSMTGENDYGYTF.

This sequence joins TRBV6-1 and TRBJ1-2; 7 bases line up with TRBD1. Losses at the gene ends were 1 base for V and 7 bases for J; bases not matched to a gene: 12. CDR3 length: 16 amino acids. Germline V gene data show CDR1 as MNHNS and CDR2 as SASEGT. The CDR3 DNA follows: TGTGCCAGCAGTGAAGAAGTGACAGGGATCCGGGGTGGCTACACCTTC. Translating it yields CASSEEVTGIRGGYTF.

The rearrangement uses TRBV4-1 and TRBJ2-7; D is possibly TRBD1 (6 bases). Germline lookup yields CDR1 MGHRA and CDR2 YSYEKL. The CDR3 is made up of 15 amino acids. With 0 bases removed from V and 0 bases from J, the gap between germline ends came to 9 bases. The CDR3 DNA follows: TGCGCCAGCAGCCAAGAAGGACAGAGCTCCTACGAGCAGTACTTC. Translating gives CASSQEGQSSYEQYF.

The rearrangement uses TRBV5-5 and TRBJ2-5, with D tentatively TRBD2 (5 bases). CDR3 length equals 15 residues. V gave up 0 bases and J gave up 1 base, with 10 bases separating them. Germline values: CDR1 SGHKS, CDR2 YYEKEE (reference sequence). CDR3 sequence reads: CASSLADYTQETQYF. The CDR3 DNA reads TGTGCCAGCAGCTTGGCAGACTATACCCAAGAGACCCAGTACTTC.

On this clone: Other DNA sequences within the sample encode an identical CDR3. The gene calls are TRBV5-1 and TRBJ1-4; 12 bases align to TRBD1. Trimming cost V 0 bases and J 8 bases; bases outside gene matches: 2. In germline, CDR1 is SGHRS, CDR2 YFSETQ. CDR3 length: 15 amino acids. CDR3 residues: CASSLAGTGGEKLFF. CDR3 coding DNA: TGCGCCAGCAGCTTGGCTGGGACAGGGGGCGAAAAACTGTTTTTT.

This clone has only one observation. This chain connects TRBV28 to TRBJ2-7; D possibly corresponds to TRBD1 (6 bases). CDR1 is MDHEN and CDR2 is SYDVKM in the germline V gene. The CDR3 has 15 residues. V was shortened by 7 bases and J by 0 bases, with 16 bases between the two germline ends. The CDR3 loop is CASIVGTQSSYEQYF. In DNA, the CDR3 is TGTGCCAGCATAGTCGGGACACAAAGCTCCTACGAGCAGTACTTC.

Only one count was recorded for this clone. The chain employs TRBV7-2 and TRBJ2-5; TRBD1 agrees at 8 bases. Trimming took 8 bases from V and 4 from J; bases not matched to a gene: 15. The CDR3 contains 16 residues. Germline V gene sequence: CDR1 SGHTA, CDR2 FQGNSA. This CDR3 reads CASSTGGRGPRETQYF. In nucleotides, the CDR3 is TGTGCCAGCTCGACCGGGGGCAGGGGGCCCCGAGAGACCCAGTACTTC.

This clone came up once. This chain connects TRBV7-2 to TRBJ2-7, with D tentatively TRBD2 (6 bases). Trimming removed 1 base at V and 6 bases at J, with 22 bases between. Germline CDR1 reads SGHTA; CDR2 reads FQGNSA. The CDR3 loop spans 17 amino acids. CDR3 loop: CASSLGVMGGTGVEQYF. CDR3 DNA sequence: TGTGCCAGCAGCTTAGGAGTGATGGGCGGGACGGGCGTCGAGCAGTACTTC.

This clone was seen just once. This chain joins TRBV4-3 and TRBJ2-1; D remains ambiguous. There are 15 residues in the CDR3. V shed 4 bases and J shed 0 bases, with 10 bases lying between them. Germline values: CDR1 LGHNA, CDR2 YSLEER. The CDR3 loop is CASSRTSSSYNEQFF. The CDR3, as DNA: TGCGCCAGCAGCCGAACGTCTAGCTCCTACAATGAGCAGTTCTTC.

This clone appeared a few times. This chain uses TRBV4-3 with TRBJ1-2; 8 bases map to TRBD1. The CDR3 has 15 residues. Trimming cost V 0 bases and J 5 bases; bases outside gene matches: 5. The germline V gene encodes CDR1 LGHNA and CDR2 YSLEER. CDR3 sequence: CASSQDATGAYGYTF. The CDR3 DNA sequence: TGCGCCAGCAGCCAAGATGCGACAGGGGCATATGGCTACACCTTC.

The V gene is TRBV28, the J gene TRBJ1-5; a possible D gene is TRBD1 (5 bases). Germline-derived CDR1 and CDR2 are MDHEN and SYDVKM. This CDR3 spans 13 amino acids. Trimming took off 8 bases at V and 1 base at J, with 9 bases between the two ends. The CDR3 spells CASWGSSNQPQHF. The CDR3 region has the DNA TGTGCCAGCTGGGGCTCAAGCAATCAGCCCCAGCATTTT.

This rearrangement joins TRBV2 to TRBJ2-3; no clear D gene. Germline V gene sequence: CDR1 SNHLY, CDR2 FYNNEI. This CDR3 has 14 residues. Trimming stripped 5 bases from V and 6 bases from J, with 15 bases between. In DNA form, the CDR3 reads TGTGCCAGCAGTCGAGTAGTGGGCCTTGATACGCAGTATTTT. Translation gives CASSRVVGLDTQYF.

V gene TRBV7-2 combines with J gene TRBJ2-3, with D uncertain. From germline, CDR1 is SGHTA and CDR2 FQGNSA. With 3 bases removed from V and 3 bases from J, the gap between germline ends came to 7 bases. This CDR3 spans 13 amino acids. CDR3 in amino acids: CASSFWRTDTQYF. CDR3 DNA sequence: TGTGCCAGCAGCTTTTGGCGGACAGATACGCAGTATTTT.

This chain uses TRBV7-2 with TRBJ2-1; 9 nucleotides match TRBD2. Trimming removed 1 base from V and 9 bases from J; junction bases left unmatched: 10. The CDR3 length is 16 residues. Germline CDR1 reads SGHTA; CDR2 reads FQGNSA. As DNA, the CDR3 is TGTGCCAGCAGCTTAGATAGGGTAGCGGGAGCGGTTGAGCAGTTCTTC. This encodes CASSLDRVAGAVEQFF. Full variable domain (missing parts from reference TRBV7-2 and TRBJ2-1): GAGVSQSPSNKVTEKGKDVELRCDPISGHTALYWYRQSLGQGLEFLIYFQGNSAPDKSGLPSDRFSAERTGGSVSTLTIQRTQQEDSAVYLCASSLDRVAGAVEQFFGPGTRLTVL.

J is TRBJ2-3 and V is TRBV19; possible D gene TRBD2, 6 bases. Germline V gene lookup returns CDR1 LNHDA and CDR2 SQIVND (reference sequence). Trimming pared 8 bases from V and 5 bases from J, leaving 23 bases between. The CDR3 is 16 residues long. Here the CDR3 reads CASYTGRYLVRDTQYF. The CDR3 DNA reads as TGTGCCAGTTATACGGGGAGGTATTTAGTTAGAGATACGCAGTATTTT. The full variable domain, with the rest looked up from reference TRBV19 and TRBJ2-3, is DGGITQSPKYLFRKEGQNVTLSCEQNLNHDAMYWYRQDPGQGLRLIYYSQIVNDFQKGDIAEGYSVSREKKESFPLTVTSAQKNPTAFYLCASYTGRYLVRDTQYFGPGTRLTVL.

This chain uses TRBV28 with TRBJ2-5; maybe TRBD2 (5 bases). The CDR3 length is 12 residues. Trimming left V 4 bases short and J 5 bases short, with 8 bases between. Germline values: CDR1 MDHEN, CDR2 SYDVKM. DNA of the CDR3: TGTGCCAGCAGTTCAGGAGGCGAGACCCAGTACTTC. Protein product: CASSSGGETQYF.

The rearrangement uses TRBV6-5 and TRBJ1-3; TRBD1 matches 7 bases. V lost 5 bases, J lost 2 bases, and 6 bases stayed unmatched. CDR1 and CDR2 from the germline V gene are MNHEY and SVGAGI. The CDR3 sequence is 15 residues long. The CDR3 DNA reads as TGTGCCAGCAGTCCCGTCGACAGGGCTGGAAACACCATATATTTT. Protein: CASSPVDRAGNTIYF.

The chain has TRBV10-3 and TRBJ1-5; tentative D call: TRBD1 (5 bases). Germline loops: CDR1 ENHRY, CDR2 SYGVKD. V was pared by 0 bases and J by 1 base, with 10 bases between. The CDR3 is 16 amino acids. Here the CDR3 reads CAISESNTGSNQPQHF. CDR3 coding DNA: TGTGCCATCAGTGAGTCGAATACAGGCAGCAATCAGCCCCAGCATTTT.

This chain uses TRBV5-1 with TRBJ2-3; 10 bases are a match to TRBD2. Germline V lookup: CDR1 SGHRS, CDR2 YFSETQ. Trimming took 0 bases from V and 4 from J; bases not matched to a gene: 5. This CDR3 comprises 16 residues. The CDR3, as DNA: TGCGCCAGCAGCTTGGCCCTAGCGGGAGTGCCAGATACGCAGTATTTT. Translation: CASSLALAGVPDTQYF.

The count of this clone is one. The chain combines TRBV6-5 with TRBJ1-1; TRBD1 aligns across 11 bases. J was trimmed by 1 base and V by 8 bases; bases with no gene match: 3. The germline CDR1 and CDR2 sequences are MNHEY and SVGAGI. The CDR3 is 14 residues long. CDR3 DNA sequence: TGTGCCAGCGTCGGGACAGGGGGGAACACTGAAGCTTTCTTT. Translation gives CASVGTGGNTEAFF.

This clone appeared once. This chain links TRBV6-6 with TRBJ2-7; TRBD1 matches 9 bases. The CDR3 totals 14 residues. Germline V CDR1 and CDR2: MNHNY, SVGAGI (reference sequence). V was clipped by 6 bases and J by 2 bases; unmatched bases: 5. CDR3: CASRPGQGTYEQYF. The CDR3 bases are TGTGCCAGCAGACCGGGACAGGGAACCTACGAGCAGTACTTC.

V usage is TRBV7-8 and J usage is TRBJ1-5; the match to TRBD1 covers 8 bases. Germline-derived CDR1 and CDR2 are SGHVS and FQNEAQ. V lost 7 bases and J lost 4; bases outside the gene matches: 3. This CDR3 is built from 13 residues. The CDR3 DNA is TGTGCCAGCACCACAGGGGGAAATCAGCCCCAGCATTTT. Translation: CASTTGGNQPQHF.

V is TRBV7-6 and J is TRBJ1-2; perhaps TRBD1 as D (6 bases). Trimming stripped 11 bases from V and 5 bases from J, with 15 bases between. The germline V gene encodes CDR1 SGHVS and CDR2 FNYEAQ. This CDR3 is 12 amino acids long. CDR3: CALGGRPYGYTF. The CDR3, as DNA: TGTGCCCTAGGGGGACGACCTTATGGCTACACCTTC.

The chain combines TRBV6-5 with TRBJ2-3; D perhaps matches TRBD2 (5 bases). This CDR3 has 12 amino acids. CDR1 MNHEY and CDR2 SVGAGI come from the germline V gene. V was cut by 10 bases and J by 5 bases, with 13 bases left in between. CDR3 amino acids: CATGLAGDTQYF. CDR3 bases: TGTGCCACCGGACTCGCCGGAGATACGCAGTATTTT.

The rearrangement joins TRBV7-2 to TRBJ2-7; D is possibly TRBD2 (6 bases). Germline values: CDR1 SGHTA, CDR2 FQGNSA. Trimming stripped 4 bases from V and 2 bases from J, with 12 bases between. The CDR3 runs 14 residues. The CDR3 sequence: CASSSRDFPYEQYF. The CDR3 DNA reads TGTGCCAGCAGCTCCCGGGACTTCCCCTACGAGCAGTACTTC.

This chain uses TRBV6-1 with TRBJ1-1; D is ambiguous. Trimming shortened V by 2 bases and J by 11 bases, and 9 bases separated the two germline ends. The CDR3 has 11 residues. Germline lookup yields CDR1 MNHNS and CDR2 SASEGT. CDR3 residues: CASSENSMAFF. In DNA, the CDR3 is TGTGCCAGCAGTGAAAACAGCATGGCTTTCTTT.

The chain combines TRBV2 with TRBJ1-2; D remains ambiguous. Between the trimmed V and J ends, which lost 4 bases and 5 bases, there was a span of 8 bases. The CDR3 covers 12 residues. Germline V gene lookup returns CDR1 SNHLY and CDR2 FYNNEI. CDR3 sequence: CASSAGIYGYTF. The CDR3 DNA is TGTGCCAGCAGTGCGGGGATATATGGCTACACCTTC.

The DNA for the CDR3 is TGTGCCAGCAGCCAAGCGCTAGCGGCCTACAATGAGCAGTTCTTC. Translated, it gives CASSQALAAYNEQFF. V gene TRBV3-1 (or the pseudogene TRBV3-2) combines with J gene TRBJ2-1, with 7 bases identical to TRBD2. Germline assignment: CDR1 LGHDT and CDR2 YNNKEL (reference sequence). The CDR3 is 15 amino acids. Trimming cost V 1 base and J 2 bases; bases outside gene matches: 2.

This chain uses TRBV27 with TRBJ2-7, with 7 bases identical to TRBD1. The J segment lost 6 bases and the V segment lost 3 bases, leaving 11 bases of the junction unmatched. Germline lookup yields CDR1 MNHEY and CDR2 SMNVEV (reference sequence). The CDR3 sequence is 15 residues long. This chain's CDR3 is CASSFSQTGSGEQYF. For the CDR3, the DNA is TGTGCCAGCAGTTTTTCCCAGACAGGGTCTGGCGAGCAGTACTTC.

The gene calls are TRBV28 and TRBJ2-4; D is possibly TRBD1 (5 bases). This CDR3 is 17 amino acids long. V lost 2 bases and J lost 4, with 18 bases in between. CDR1 is MDHEN and CDR2 is SYDVKM in the germline V gene. For the CDR3, the DNA is TGTGCCAGCAGTTTAGTGGGGCCCGGCCCCACTAAAAACATTCAGTACTTC. The encoded protein is CASSLVGPGPTKNIQYF. The full variable domain, completed using reference TRBV28 and TRBJ2-4, is DVKVTQSSRYLVKRTGEKVFLECVQDMDHENMFWYRQDPGLGLRLIYFSYDVKMKEKGDIPEGYSVSREKKERFSLILESASTNQTSMYLCASSLVGPGPTKNIQYFGAGTRLSVL.